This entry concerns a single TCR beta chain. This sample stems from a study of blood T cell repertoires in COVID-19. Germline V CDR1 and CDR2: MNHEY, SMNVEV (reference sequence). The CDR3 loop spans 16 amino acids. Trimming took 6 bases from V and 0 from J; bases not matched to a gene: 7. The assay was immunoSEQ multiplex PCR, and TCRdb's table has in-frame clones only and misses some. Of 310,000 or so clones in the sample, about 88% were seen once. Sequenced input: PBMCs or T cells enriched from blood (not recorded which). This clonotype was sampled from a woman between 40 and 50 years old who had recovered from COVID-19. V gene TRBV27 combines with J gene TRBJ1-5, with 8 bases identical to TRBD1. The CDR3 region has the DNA TGTGCCAGCAGGCCTCAGGGGGCTGATAGCAATCAGCCCCAGCATTTT. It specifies CASRPQGADSNQPQHF.